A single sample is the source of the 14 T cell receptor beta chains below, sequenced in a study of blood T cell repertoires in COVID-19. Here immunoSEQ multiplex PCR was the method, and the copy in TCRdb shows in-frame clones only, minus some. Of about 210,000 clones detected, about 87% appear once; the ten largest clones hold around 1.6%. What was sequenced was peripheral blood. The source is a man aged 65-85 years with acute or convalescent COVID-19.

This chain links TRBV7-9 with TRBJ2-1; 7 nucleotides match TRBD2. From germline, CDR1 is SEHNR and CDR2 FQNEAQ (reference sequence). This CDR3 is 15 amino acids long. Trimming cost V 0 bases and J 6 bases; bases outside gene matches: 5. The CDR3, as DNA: TGTGCCAGCAGCTTAGCGGGACTACTTCGCAATGAGCAGTTCTTC. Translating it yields CASSLAGLLRNEQFF.

The chain's CDR3 is CASSEAHGREYEQYF. CDR3 coding DNA: TGTGCCAGCAGTGAAGCGCATGGCAGGGAATACGAGCAGTACTTC. The chain uses TRBV6-1 and TRBJ2-7, with TRBD1 as a possible D gene (5 bases). V lost 0 bases, J lost 4 bases, and 13 bases lay in between. The CDR3 is made up of 15 amino acids. The germline V gene encodes CDR1 MNHNS and CDR2 SASEGT.

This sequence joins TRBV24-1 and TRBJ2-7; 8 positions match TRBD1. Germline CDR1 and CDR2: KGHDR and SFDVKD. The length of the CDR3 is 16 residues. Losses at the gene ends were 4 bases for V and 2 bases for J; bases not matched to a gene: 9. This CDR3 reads CATSETTGGSAYEQYF. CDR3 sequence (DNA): TGTGCCACCAGTGAAACCACAGGGGGATCCGCCTACGAGCAGTACTTC.

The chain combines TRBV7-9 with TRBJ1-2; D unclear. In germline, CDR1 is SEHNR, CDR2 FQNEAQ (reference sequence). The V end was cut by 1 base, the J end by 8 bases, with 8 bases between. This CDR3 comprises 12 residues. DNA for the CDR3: TGTGCCAGCAGCTTAGACAATGTGGGCTACACCTTC. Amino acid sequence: CASSLDNVGYTF.

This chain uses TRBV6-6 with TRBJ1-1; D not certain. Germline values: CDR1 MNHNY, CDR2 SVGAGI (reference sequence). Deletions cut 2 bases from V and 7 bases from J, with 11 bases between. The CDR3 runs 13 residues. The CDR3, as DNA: TGTGCCAGCAGTTACCAGGAGCGGGGTGAAGCTTTCTTT. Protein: CASSYQERGEAFF.

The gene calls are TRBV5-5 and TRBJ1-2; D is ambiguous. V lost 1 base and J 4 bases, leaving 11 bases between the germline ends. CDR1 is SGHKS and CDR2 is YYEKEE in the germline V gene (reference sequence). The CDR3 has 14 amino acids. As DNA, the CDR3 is TGTGCCAGCAGCTTGTTGGTGCGATCCTATGGCTACACCTTC. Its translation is CASSLLVRSYGYTF.

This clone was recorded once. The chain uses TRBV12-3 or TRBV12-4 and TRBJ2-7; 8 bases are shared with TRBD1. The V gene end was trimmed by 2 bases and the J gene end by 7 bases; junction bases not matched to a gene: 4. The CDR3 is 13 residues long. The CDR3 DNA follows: TGTGCCAGCAGTTTATTACAGGGGGGAGAGCAGTACTTC. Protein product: CASSLLQGGEQYF.

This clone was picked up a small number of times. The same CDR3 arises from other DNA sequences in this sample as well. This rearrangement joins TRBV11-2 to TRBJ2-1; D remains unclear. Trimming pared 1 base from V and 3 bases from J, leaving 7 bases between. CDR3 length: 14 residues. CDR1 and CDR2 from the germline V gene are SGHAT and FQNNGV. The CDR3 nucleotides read TGTGCCAGCAGCTTAGGAGCTGGCTACAATGAGCAGTTCTTC. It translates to CASSLGAGYNEQFF. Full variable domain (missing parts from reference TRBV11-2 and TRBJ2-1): EAGVAQSPRYKIIEKRQSVAFWCNPISGHATLYWYQQILGQGPKLLIQFQNNGVVDDSQLPKDRFSAERLKGVDSTLKIQPAKLEDSAVYLCASSLGAGYNEQFFGPGTRLTVL.

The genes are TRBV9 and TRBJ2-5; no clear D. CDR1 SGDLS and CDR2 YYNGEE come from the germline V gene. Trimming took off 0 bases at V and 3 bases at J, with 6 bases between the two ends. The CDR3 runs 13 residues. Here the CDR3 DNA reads TGTGCCAGCAGCGTAGGCGGTAAAGAGACCCAGTACTTC. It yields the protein CASSVGGKETQYF. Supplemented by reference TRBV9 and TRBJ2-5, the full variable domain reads DSGVTQTPKHLITATGQRVTLRCSPRSGDLSVYWYQQSLDQGLQFLIQYYNGEERAKGNILERFSAQQFPDLHSELNLSSLELGDSALYFCASSVGGKETQYFGPGTRLLVL.

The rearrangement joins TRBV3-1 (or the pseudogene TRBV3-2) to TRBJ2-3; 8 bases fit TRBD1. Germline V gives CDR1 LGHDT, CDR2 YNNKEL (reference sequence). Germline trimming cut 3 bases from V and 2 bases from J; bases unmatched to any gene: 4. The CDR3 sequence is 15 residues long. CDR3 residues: CASSHRQGFTDTQYF. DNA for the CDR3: TGTGCCAGCAGCCATCGACAGGGGTTCACAGATACGCAGTATTTT.

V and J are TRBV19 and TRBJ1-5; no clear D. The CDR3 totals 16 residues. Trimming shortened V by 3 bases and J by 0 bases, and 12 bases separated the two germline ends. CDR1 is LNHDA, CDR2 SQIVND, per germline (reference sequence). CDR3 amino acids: CASSILTGNSNQPQHF. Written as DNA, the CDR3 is TGTGCCAGTAGTATCCTGACTGGAAATAGCAATCAGCCCCAGCATTTT.

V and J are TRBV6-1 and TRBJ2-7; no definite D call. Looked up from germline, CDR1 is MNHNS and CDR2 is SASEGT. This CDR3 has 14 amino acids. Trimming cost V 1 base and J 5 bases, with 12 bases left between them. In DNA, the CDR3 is TGTGCCAGCAGTGAAGTCCTGGCAGGTGACGAGCAGTACTTC. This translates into CASSEVLAGDEQYF.

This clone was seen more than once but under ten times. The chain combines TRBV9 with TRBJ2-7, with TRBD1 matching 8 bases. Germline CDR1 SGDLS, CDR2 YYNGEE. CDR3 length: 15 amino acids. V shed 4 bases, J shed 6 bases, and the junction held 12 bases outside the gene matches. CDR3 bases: TGTGCCAGCAGCCAGGGCGAGACAGGGGTAAGCGAGCAGTACTTC. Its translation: CASSQGETGVSEQYF.

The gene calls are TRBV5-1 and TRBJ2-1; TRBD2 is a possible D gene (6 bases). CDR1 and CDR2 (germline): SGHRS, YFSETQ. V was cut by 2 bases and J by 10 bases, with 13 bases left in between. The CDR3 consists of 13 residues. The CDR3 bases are TGCGCCAGCAGCTTCCGGGACTCACACGAGCAGTTCTTC. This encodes CASSFRDSHEQFF.